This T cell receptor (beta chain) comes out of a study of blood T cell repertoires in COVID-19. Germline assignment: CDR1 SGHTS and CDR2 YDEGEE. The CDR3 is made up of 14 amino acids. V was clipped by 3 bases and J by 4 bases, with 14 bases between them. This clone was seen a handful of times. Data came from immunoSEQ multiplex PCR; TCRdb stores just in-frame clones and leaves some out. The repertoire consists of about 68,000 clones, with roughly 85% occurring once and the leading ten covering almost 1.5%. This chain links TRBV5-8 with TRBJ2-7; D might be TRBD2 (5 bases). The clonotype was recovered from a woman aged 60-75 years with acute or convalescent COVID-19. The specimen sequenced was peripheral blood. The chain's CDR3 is CASSYQQGGYEQYF. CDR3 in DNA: TGTGCCAGCAGCTATCAGCAAGGAGGATACGAGCAGTACTTC.